These 4 T cell receptor beta chains came from one sample sequenced in a study of blood T cell repertoires in COVID-19. Some clones are missing from TCRdb's copy, which holds only in-frame ones; the method was immunoSEQ multiplex PCR. This table holds about half a million clones, about 91% found once. Material for sequencing was peripheral blood. The receptors here all came from a man between 18 and 35 years old with COVID-19, enrolled during active disease.

The rearrangement uses TRBV3-1 (or the pseudogene TRBV3-2) and TRBJ2-1, with D possibly TRBD2 on 5 matching bases. The CDR3 runs 16 residues. V lost 1 base to trimming and J lost 0 bases, with 10 bases between them. Germline loops: CDR1 LGHDT, CDR2 YNNKEL (reference sequence). The DNA for the CDR3 is TGTGCCAGCAGCCAAGTCGCGGGTAGCTCCTACAATGAGCAGTTCTTC. Encoded protein: CASSQVAGSSYNEQFF.

CDR3 sequence: CASSPPGVETQYF. As DNA, the CDR3 is TGTGCCAGCAGCCCCCCAGGGGTAGAGACCCAGTACTTC. This chain links TRBV7-2 with TRBJ2-5; a weak D match, TRBD1 (6 bases). Germline CDR1 is SGHTA and CDR2 is FQGNSA. CDR3 size: 13 residues. Trimming stripped 5 bases from V and 4 bases from J, with 11 bases between.

This chain links TRBV6-5 with TRBJ2-7; possibly TRBD1 for D (6 bases). CDR1 and CDR2 (germline): MNHEY, SVGAGI. The CDR3 covers 13 residues. V was shortened by 6 bases and J by 3 bases, with 12 bases between the two germline ends. CDR3 protein: CASRTDSLYEQYF. CDR3 coding DNA: TGTGCCAGCAGAACGGACAGTCTCTACGAGCAGTACTTC.

J is TRBJ1-2 and V is TRBV5-8; no clear D gene. Germline values: CDR1 SGHTS, CDR2 YDEGEE. There are 13 residues in the CDR3. Trimming took off 4 bases at V and 6 bases at J, with 13 bases between the two ends. The CDR3 coding sequence is TGTGCCAGCAGCACCAAACGGTCGGATGGCTACACCTTC. Amino acid sequence: CASSTKRSDGYTF.